The clone carrying this TCR beta chain was seen repeatedly, ten times or more. This may be a read error, as it is one base from a much larger clone. Other nucleotide sequences in the sample specify the same CDR3. TCRdb re-processed the PCR reads through MiXCR. The sample shows about 23,000 clones, about a quarter of them seen only once. This CDR3 has 14 residues. The data belong to a study of metastatic and nonmetastatic thyroid tumors. Among the patients, none had received any treatment before thyroid surgery. The chain uses TRBV12-3 or TRBV12-4 and TRBJ1-5; 7 positions agree with TRBD1. The receptor was derived from a female donor with papillary thyroid cancer or a benign thyroid nodule (not recorded which). Some clones in this sample may be carry-over from other donors' samples. The specimen sequenced was tumor tissue. The CDR3 bases are TGTGCCAGCAGTGCGACAGGGAAAAATCAGCCCCAGCATTTC. Protein sequence: CASSATGKNQPQHF.